This T cell receptor beta chain was observed in a study of T cell changes during pregnancy in multiple sclerosis. The repertoire was sequenced with immunoSEQ multiplex PCR; TCRdb's copy has only in-frame clones and lacks some. The data show about 49,000 clones, roughly 92% seen once. The length of the CDR3 is 16 residues. CDR1 is SGHRS, CDR2 YFSETQ, per germline. The V and J ends lost 4 bases and 0 bases respectively, with 14 bases between them. Sequenced material: CD8+ T cells from peripheral blood mononuclear cells, taken before pregnancy. The J gene is TRBJ2-1, the V gene TRBV5-1; D possibly corresponds to TRBD1 (6 bases). This TCR came from a female donor with multiple sclerosis, enrolled in a pregnancy study. The CDR3 sequence is CASSPMGADSYNEQFF. CDR3 DNA: TGCGCCAGCAGCCCAATGGGGGCGGACTCCTACAATGAGCAGTTCTTC.